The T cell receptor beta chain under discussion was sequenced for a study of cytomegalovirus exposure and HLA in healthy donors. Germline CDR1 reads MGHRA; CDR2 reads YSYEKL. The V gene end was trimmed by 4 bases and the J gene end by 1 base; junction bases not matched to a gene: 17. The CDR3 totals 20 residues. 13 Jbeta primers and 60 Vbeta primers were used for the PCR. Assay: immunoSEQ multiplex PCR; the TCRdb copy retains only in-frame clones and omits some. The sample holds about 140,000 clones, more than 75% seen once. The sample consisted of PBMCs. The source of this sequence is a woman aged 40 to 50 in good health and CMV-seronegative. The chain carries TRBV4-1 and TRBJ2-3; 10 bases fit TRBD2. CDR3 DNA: TGCGCCAGCAGCCCCTTCGTCTCACAAATAGCGGGAGGACGCACAGATACGCAGTATTTT. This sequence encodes CASSPFVSQIAGGRTDTQYF.